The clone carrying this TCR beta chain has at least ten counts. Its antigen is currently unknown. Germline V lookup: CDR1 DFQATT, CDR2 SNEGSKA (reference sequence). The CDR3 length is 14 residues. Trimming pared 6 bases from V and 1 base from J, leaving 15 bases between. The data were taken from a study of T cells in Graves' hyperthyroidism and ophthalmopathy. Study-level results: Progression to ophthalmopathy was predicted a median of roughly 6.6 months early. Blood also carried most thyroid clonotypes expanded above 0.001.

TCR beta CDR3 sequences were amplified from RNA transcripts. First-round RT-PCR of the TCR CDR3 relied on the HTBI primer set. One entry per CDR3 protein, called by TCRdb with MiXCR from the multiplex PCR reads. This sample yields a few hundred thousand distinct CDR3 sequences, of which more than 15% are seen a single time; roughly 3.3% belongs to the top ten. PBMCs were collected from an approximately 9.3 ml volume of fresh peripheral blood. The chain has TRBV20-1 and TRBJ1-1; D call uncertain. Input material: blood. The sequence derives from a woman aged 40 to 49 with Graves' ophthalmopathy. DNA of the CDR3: TGCAGTGCCGTTGGAGGGAAGTCGAACACTGAAGCTTTCTTT. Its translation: CSAVGGKSNTEAFF.